The 10 T cell receptor beta chains given below trace back to one sample, sequenced in a study of T cell responses to AZD1222 COVID-19 vaccine. Measured with immunoSEQ multiplex PCR; TCRdb has only the in-frame clones, and not every one. The sample contains some 160,000 clones, 85% to 95% of which appear only once. The specimen comprised peripheral blood, sampled on day 0 of AZD1222 vaccination. The origin of the receptors is an adult in good health.

The chain joins TRBV19 to TRBJ1-5; 7 bases map to TRBD1. Germline-derived CDR1 and CDR2 are LNHDA and SQIVND (reference sequence). This CDR3 spans 16 amino acids. Losses at the gene ends were 2 bases for V and 0 bases for J; bases not matched to a gene: 4. This CDR3 reads CASSIPGQVSNQPQHF. The CDR3 coding sequence is TGTGCCAGTAGTATACCCGGACAGGTTAGCAATCAGCCCCAGCATTTT.

This chain uses TRBV5-5 with TRBJ2-1; D uncertain. The CDR3 spans 14 residues. The germline gives CDR1 SGHKS, CDR2 YYEKEE (reference sequence). V was shortened by 2 bases and J by 0 bases, with 6 bases between the two germline ends. The CDR3 DNA reads as TGTGCCAGCAGCTTACTACTCTCCTACAATGAGCAGTTCTTC. Translating gives CASSLLLSYNEQFF.

This chain joins TRBV4-3 and TRBJ1-2, with 7 bases identical to TRBD1. This CDR3 is 15 amino acids long. Germline-derived CDR1 and CDR2 are LGHNA and YSLEER. Trimming took 0 bases from V and 5 from J; bases not matched to a gene: 6. In DNA form, the CDR3 reads TGCGCCAGCAGCCAAGATAATCCAGGGGGATATGGCTACACCTTC. Amino acid sequence: CASSQDNPGGYGYTF.

The chain employs TRBV27 and TRBJ1-2; D is undetermined. V lost 5 bases to trimming and J lost 4 bases, with 14 bases between them. The germline CDR1 and CDR2 sequences are MNHEY and SMNVEV (reference sequence). The CDR3 is 14 residues long. The CDR3 nucleotides are TGTGCCAGCAGTCCCGGTTGGGGAGCCTATGGCTACACCTTC. As protein: CASSPGWGAYGYTF.

This chain uses TRBV6-4 with TRBJ1-5; 7 bases fit TRBD1. Germline V lookup: CDR1 MRHNA, CDR2 SNTAGT. V lost 0 bases to trimming and J lost 1 base; unmatched junction nucleotides: 6. The CDR3 spans 17 residues. CDR3 amino acids: CASSDSRGQESNQPQHF. As DNA, the CDR3 is TGTGCCAGCAGTGACTCGAGAGGACAGGAGAGCAATCAGCCCCAGCATTTT.

This clone appeared once. The identical CDR3 is also encoded by other nucleotide sequences in the sample. This chain connects TRBV4-1 to TRBJ1-3; D is undetermined. This CDR3 comprises 12 residues. Trimming stripped 1 base from V and 3 bases from J, with 1 base between. CDR1 is MGHRA, CDR2 YSYEKL, per germline. The CDR3 region is CASSQVGNTIYF. CDR3 DNA sequence: TGCGCCAGCAGCCAAGTTGGAAACACCATATATTTT.

The J gene is TRBJ2-7, the V gene TRBV6-1; D ambiguous. Germline CDR1 and CDR2: MNHNS and SASEGT. V was clipped by 0 bases and J by 2 bases, with 5 bases between them. This CDR3 spans 13 amino acids. CDR3 amino acids: CASSEAGPYEQYF. CDR3 coding DNA: TGTGCCAGCAGTGAAGCCGGCCCCTACGAGCAGTACTTC.

The chain has TRBV7-9 and TRBJ2-2, with 7 bases lining up with TRBD2. V gave up 1 base and J gave up 1 base; unmatched junction bases: 6. The CDR3 length is 17 residues. Germline V lookup: CDR1 SEHNR, CDR2 FQNEAQ (reference sequence). The CDR3 DNA reads as TGTGCCAGCAGCTTAGAATACAGCGGGGAGAACACCGGGGAGCTGTTTTTT. Translation gives CASSLEYSGENTGELFF.

This rearrangement joins TRBV6-5 to TRBJ1-2, with no clear D. V shed 8 bases and J shed 7 bases, with 17 bases lying between them. The CDR3 is 13 amino acids. Germline lookup yields CDR1 MNHEY and CDR2 SVGAGI. DNA of the CDR3: TGTGCCAGCGAAAGAGACGAGACCAGTGGCTACACCTTC. Translating gives CASERDETSGYTF.

This chain links TRBV18 with TRBJ2-6; 12 bases match TRBD1. The CDR3 covers 19 residues. Germline assignment: CDR1 KGHSH and CDR2 LQKENI. The J segment lost 1 base and the V segment lost 1 base, leaving 5 bases of the junction unmatched. The CDR3 region is CASSPLGTGGLSGANVLTF. The DNA for the CDR3 is TGTGCCAGCTCACCACTCGGGACAGGGGGCTTGTCTGGGGCCAACGTCCTGACTTTC.